This T cell receptor (beta chain) derives from a study of blood T cell repertoires in COVID-19. The assay was immunoSEQ multiplex PCR, and TCRdb's table has in-frame clones only and misses some. The sample includes more than 110,000 clones, 86% seen only once; the top ten take about 4.5%. Germline V CDR1 and CDR2: KGHSH, LQKENI. This CDR3 spans 13 amino acids. The V end lost 6 bases, the J end lost 5 bases, and 14 bases lay between the germline ends. Sequenced input: PBMCs or T cells enriched from blood (not recorded which). The TCR sequence derives from a man aged 50 to 60 who had recovered from COVID-19. The chain joins TRBV18 to TRBJ2-7; weak D call: TRBD2 (6 bases). The CDR3 sequence: CASSGGFGNEQYF. The CDR3 DNA reads TGTGCCAGCTCGGGAGGTTTTGGGAACGAGCAGTACTTC.